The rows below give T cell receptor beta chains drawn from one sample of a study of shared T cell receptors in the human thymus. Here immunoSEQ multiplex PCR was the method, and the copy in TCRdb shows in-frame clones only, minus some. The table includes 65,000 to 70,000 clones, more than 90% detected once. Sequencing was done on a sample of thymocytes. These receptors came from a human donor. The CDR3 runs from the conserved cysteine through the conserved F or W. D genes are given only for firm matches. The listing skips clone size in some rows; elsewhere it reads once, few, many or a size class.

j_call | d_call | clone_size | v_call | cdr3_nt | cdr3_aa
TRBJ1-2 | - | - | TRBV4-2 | TGTGCCAGCAGCCAATTGACAGGTTACTATGGCTACACCTTC | CASSQLTGYYGYTF
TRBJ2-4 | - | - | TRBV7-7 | TGTGCCAGCAGCTCCAGTGAATCGGACATTCAGTACTTC | CASSSSESDIQYF
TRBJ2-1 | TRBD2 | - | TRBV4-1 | TGCGCCAGCAGCCAAGTCCCTAGCGGGGGGGCGACCTACAATGAGCAGTTCTTC | CASSQVPSGGATYNEQFF
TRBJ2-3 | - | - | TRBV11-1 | TGTGCCAGCAGCCGGGCGGGTCCAGCTAGCACAGATACGCAGTATTTT | CASSRAGPASTDTQYF
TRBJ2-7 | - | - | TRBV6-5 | TGTGCCAGCAGCCACAGCGAGGAAGACTACGAGCAGTACTTC | CASSHSEEDYEQYF
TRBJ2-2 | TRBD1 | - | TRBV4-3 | TGCGCCAGCAGCCACAACGGACAGGGGGCCGGGGAGCTGTTTTTT | CASSHNGQGAGELFF
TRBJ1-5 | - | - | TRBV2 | TGTGCCAGCAGTGACATCAAGACCATTAGCAATCAGCCCCAGCATTTT | CASSDIKTISNQPQHF
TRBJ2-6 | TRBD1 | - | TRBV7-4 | TGTGCCAGCAGCTTATTGACAGGGCCATCTGGGGCCAACGTCCTGACTTTC | CASSLLTGPSGANVLTF
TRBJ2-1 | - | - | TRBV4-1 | TGCGCCAGCAGCCAAGATTGGGAAGCGCACTCCTACAATGAGCAGTTCTTC | CASSQDWEAHSYNEQFF
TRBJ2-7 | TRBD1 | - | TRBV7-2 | TGTGCCAGCAGCGTGTCCCGGGACAGGGGGCATCAAGAGCAGTACTTC | CASSVSRDRGHQEQYF
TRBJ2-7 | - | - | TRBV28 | TGTGCCAGCAGTTTAGTCTACACTCCTAACTCCTACGAGCAGTACTTC | CASSLVYTPNSYEQYF
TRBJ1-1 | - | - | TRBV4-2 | TGTGCCAGCAGCCCGGAAGGGGCCCGAGGGATTTTAGACACTGAAGCTTTCTTT | CASSPEGARGILDTEAFF
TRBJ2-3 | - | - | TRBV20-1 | TGCAGTGAAAGCACAGATACGCAGTATTTT | CSESTDTQYF
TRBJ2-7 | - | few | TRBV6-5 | TGTGCCAGCAGTTTTGGGCAGGGCACGTACGAGCAGTACTTC | CASSFGQGTYEQYF
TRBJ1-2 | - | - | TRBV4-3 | TGCGCCAGCAGCCAGGTTTGGGACAACGGCTACACCTTC | CASSQVWDNGYTF
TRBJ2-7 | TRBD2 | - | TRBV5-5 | TGTGCCAGCAGCTTGATGAGGGGAGGGCGAGGGAACTACGAGCAGTACTTC | CASSLMRGGRGNYEQYF
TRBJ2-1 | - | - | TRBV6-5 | TGTGCCAGCAGAGGGCTTGGACCCACTTACAATGAGCAGTTCTTC | CASRGLGPTYNEQFF
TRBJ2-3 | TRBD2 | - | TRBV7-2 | TGTGCCAGCAGCTTCGGCGGGGGGGCCACAGATACGCAGTATTTT | CASSFGGGATDTQYF
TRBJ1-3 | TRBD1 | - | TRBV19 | TGTGCCAGTAGTACCGACAGGGAATCTGGAAACACCATATATTTT | CASSTDRESGNTIYF
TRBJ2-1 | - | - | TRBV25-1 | TGTGCCAGCAGTGAATTAGTAGCCGGAGTGGAAGAGGATGAGCAGTTCTTC | CASSELVAGVEEDEQFF
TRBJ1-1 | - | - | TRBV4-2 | TGTGCCAGCAGCCAAGCAATCGGGAACACTGAAGCTTTCTTT | CASSQAIGNTEAFF
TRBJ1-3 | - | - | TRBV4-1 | TGCGCCAGCAGCCAAGGCGGGGGGAGTTCTGGAAACACCATATATTTT | CASSQGGGSSGNTIYF